The following is a TCR beta chain sequence with its context. Its antigen is not known. The naive CD8 subset, CD45RO-negative cells positively selected for CCR7, excluded terminally differentiated effector memory CD45RA+ cells. Germline CDR1 and CDR2: LGHNA and YNFKEQ. V dropped 3 bases and J dropped 3; count of bases not matched to a gene: 5. This CDR3 has 14 residues. Genomic DNA of every subset was divided equally among multiple immunoSEQ plates. In the source study's methods: ImmunoSEQ supplied junction-only sequences lacking quality scores, so filtering was different. Generated by immunoSEQ multiplex PCR, the TCRdb table keeps only in-frame clones and is missing some. The D gene and trimming were derived from the DNA, and the V and J assignments and clone size from that table. The table has roughly 2.1 million clones, more than 85% seen once. The data were obtained in a study of shared clonotypes between healthy human individuals. Study-wide results and caveats: With few donors, the genetic and exposure-history diversity represented was limited.

The V and J genes are TRBV4-2 and TRBJ2-7; 7 nucleotides line up with TRBD2. The receptor's source is a man aged 18 to 29 in good health. Some clones in this sample may be carry-over from other donors' samples. The sequencing sample was made of naive CD8+ T cells from PBMCs. The CDR3 nucleotides read TGTGCCAGCAGCCAGCGGGGGACCGACTACGAGCAGTACTTC. It translates to CASSQRGTDYEQYF.